Listed here are 17 T cell receptor beta chains from one sample, sequenced in a study of a mutant IDH1 vaccine in newly diagnosed glioma. Sequencing used immunoSEQ multiplex PCR; TCRdb keeps in-frame clones, though not all of them. The data contain some 50,000 clones, around 92% of them singletons. Sample time point: week 35, safety follow-up. Vaccinated patients received 300 ug of mutant IDH1 20-mer peptide per dose, with topical imiquimod. Antigens for these TCRs are unknown. The material sequenced was PBMCs, taken from a glioma patient whose treatment included an IDH1 peptide vaccine. These receptors all come from a man aged 50 or older with glioma.

This chain uses TRBV29-1 with TRBJ2-2, with 8 bases that match TRBD1. This CDR3 has 16 amino acids. CDR1 is SQVTM, CDR2 ANQGSEA, per germline. V gave up 3 bases and J gave up 0 bases; unmatched junction bases: 6. CDR3 coding DNA: TGCAGCGTTGAGGGAGGACAGGGTTCGAACACCGGGGAGCTGTTTTTT. Its protein product is CSVEGGQGSNTGELFF.

This clone was seen a single time. The chain has TRBV11-2 and TRBJ1-2; weak D call: TRBD1 (6 bases). CDR3 length equals 13 residues. Looked up from germline, CDR1 is SGHAT and CDR2 is FQNNGV. V lost 0 bases and J lost 7, with 9 bases in between. CDR3 amino acids: CASSLEGARGYTF. The CDR3 DNA is TGTGCCAGCAGCTTAGAGGGGGCGCGTGGCTACACCTTC.

V gene TRBV7-9 combines with J gene TRBJ1-6; D gene uncertain. Trimming left V 5 bases short and J 5 bases short, with 4 bases between. The CDR3 sequence is 12 residues long. Germline CDR1 is SEHNR and CDR2 is FQNEAQ (reference sequence). The CDR3: CASSLNNSPLHF. The CDR3 DNA reads TGTGCCAGCAGCCTTAATAATTCACCCCTCCACTTT.

The chain joins TRBV15 to TRBJ2-3; D remains ambiguous. The CDR3 is 14 residues long. Germline V gene data show CDR1 as LNHNV and CDR2 as YYDKDF (reference sequence). V was shortened by 9 bases and J by 4 bases, with 17 bases between the two germline ends. The chain's CDR3 is CATLTVGTPDTQYF. The CDR3 nucleotides are TGTGCCACTCTGACCGTGGGAACTCCAGATACGCAGTATTTT.

The chain is built from TRBV28 and TRBJ1-2; possibly TRBD1 for D (6 bases). The CDR3 totals 15 residues. V lost 6 bases and J lost 1, with 15 bases in between. Germline CDR1 MDHEN, CDR2 SYDVKM. Written as DNA, the CDR3 is TGTGCCAGCAGGACAGGCCGATACCTTAACTATGGCTACACCTTC. This encodes CASRTGRYLNYGYTF.

The chain has TRBV5-1 and TRBJ2-7; D possibly matches TRBD1 or TRBD2 (5 bases each). Germline lookup yields CDR1 SGHRS and CDR2 YFSETQ. Between the trimmed V and J ends, which lost 1 base and 5 bases, there was a span of 10 bases. The CDR3 covers 13 residues. The CDR3 loop reads CASSLNEGHEQYF. The DNA for the CDR3 is TGCGCCAGCAGCTTGAATGAGGGACACGAGCAGTACTTC. The complete variable domain, with remaining parts taken from reference TRBV5-1 and TRBJ2-7, reads KAGVTQTPRYLIKTRGQQVTLSCSPISGHRSVSWYQQTPGQGLQFLFEYFSETQRNKGNFPGRFSGRQFSNSRSEMNVSTLELGDSALYLCASSLNEGHEQYFGPGTRLTVT.

The chain joins TRBV13 to TRBJ1-3; tentative D call: TRBD1 (6 bases). The ends were cut back, 2 bases at V and 4 bases at J, with 12 bases in the middle. The length of the CDR3 is 15 residues. Germline-derived CDR1 and CDR2 are PRHDT and FYEKMQ (reference sequence). The CDR3 sequence is CASSLSTGTGNTIYF. CDR3 coding DNA: TGTGCCAGCAGCTTATCCACCGGGACAGGAAACACCATATATTTT.

CDR3 sequence (DNA): TGTGCCAGTAGTACCAGGGGATTTAATGGCTACACCTTC. It specifies CASSTRGFNGYTF. V and J are TRBV19 and TRBJ1-2; weak D call: TRBD1 (6 bases). V lost 4 bases and J lost 6, with 12 bases in between. The V gene's germline CDR1 is LNHDA and CDR2 SQIVND (reference sequence). The CDR3 length is 13 residues.

The chain employs TRBV28 and TRBJ1-4; 12 positions agree with TRBD1. The CDR3 is 15 amino acids. With V trimmed by 6 bases and J by 2 bases, 1 base remained unmatched. In germline, CDR1 is MDHEN, CDR2 SYDVKM. In nucleotides, the CDR3 is TGTGCCAGCAGGGGGACAGGGGGCACTAATGAAAAACTGTTTTTT. Protein: CASRGTGGTNEKLFF.

The chain joins TRBV7-9 to TRBJ1-4; D is unresolved. CDR1 SEHNR and CDR2 FQNEAQ come from the germline V gene (reference sequence). The CDR3 has 15 residues. V lost 5 bases and J lost 0, with 10 bases in between. CDR3 residues: CASSIKAPTNEKLFF. CDR3 nucleotides: TGTGCCAGCAGCATAAAGGCTCCAACTAATGAAAAACTGTTTTTT.

This clone was picked up one time. V is TRBV11-2 and J is TRBJ1-4; D gene unclear. The V and J ends lost 0 bases and 7 bases respectively, with 6 bases between them. From germline, CDR1 is SGHAT and CDR2 FQNNGV. This CDR3 contains 13 residues. CDR3 sequence reads: CASSLDVVEKLFF. The CDR3 bases are TGTGCCAGCAGCTTAGATGTGGTTGAAAAACTGTTTTTT. The full variable domain, rest sourced from reference TRBV11-2 and TRBJ1-4, is EAGVAQSPRYKIIEKRQSVAFWCNPISGHATLYWYQQILGQGPKLLIQFQNNGVVDDSQLPKDRFSAERLKGVDSTLKIQPAKLEDSAVYLCASSLDVVEKLFFGSGTQLSVL.

The chain is built from TRBV4-1 and TRBJ2-7, with TRBD2 identical over 13 bases. Germline lookup yields CDR1 MGHRA and CDR2 YSYEKL. The V and J ends lost 8 bases and 5 bases, in that order; junction bases with no gene match: 6. The CDR3 runs 14 residues. DNA for the CDR3: TGCGCCAGCCGGACTAGCGGGAGTCTTGACGAGCAGTACTTC. Translated, it gives CASRTSGSLDEQYF.

V usage is TRBV28 and J usage is TRBJ1-1, with D unclear. This CDR3 contains 12 residues. CDR1 MDHEN and CDR2 SYDVKM come from the germline V gene. Trimming cost V 5 bases and J 10 bases, with 14 bases left between them. The CDR3 nucleotides read TGTGCCAGCAGTCAGACCCGCCGGGCAGCTTTCTTT. Its protein product is CASSQTRRAAFF. Supplemented by reference TRBV28 and TRBJ1-1, the full variable domain reads DVKVTQSSRYLVKRTGEKVFLECVQDMDHENMFWYRQDPGLGLRLIYFSYDVKMKEKGDIPEGYSVSREKKERFSLILESASTNQTSMYLCASSQTRRAAFFGQGTRLTVV.

The gene calls are TRBV28 and TRBJ2-3, with 9 nucleotides matching TRBD2. V dropped 3 bases and J dropped 3; count of bases not matched to a gene: 7. The germline CDR1 and CDR2 sequences are MDHEN and SYDVKM. This CDR3 is 16 amino acids long. CDR3 region: CASSFFLAGFTDTQYF. The CDR3, as DNA: TGTGCCAGCAGTTTTTTCCTAGCGGGATTTACAGATACGCAGTATTTT.

The chain links TRBV7-6 to TRBJ2-7, with D perhaps TRBD2 (6 bases). The CDR3 sequence is 21 residues long. Germline loops: CDR1 SGHVS, CDR2 FNYEAQ. V lost 1 base to trimming and J lost 6 bases, with 34 bases between them. The CDR3 loop reads CASSLVRPPRERDPRGGEQYF. The CDR3 region has the DNA TGTGCCAGCAGCTTAGTTCGGCCTCCCCGTGAACGGGACCCCCGGGGAGGCGAGCAGTACTTC.

The rearrangement links TRBV15 to TRBJ1-1; 8 nucleotides align to TRBD1. This CDR3 region has 18 residues. V lost 3 bases, J lost 2 bases, and 14 bases stayed unmatched. Germline V gene data show CDR1 as LNHNV and CDR2 as YYDKDF (reference sequence). CDR3 in DNA: TGTGCCACCAGCAGTCAGCCAGGGGGCTACAACCTAAACACTGAAGCTTTCTTT. As protein: CATSSQPGGYNLNTEAFF.

The CDR3 protein is CASAGGSYEQYF. As DNA, the CDR3 is TGTGCCAGCGCCGGCGGCAGCTACGAGCAGTACTTC. The rearrangement uses TRBV2 and TRBJ2-7; no clear D gene. In germline, CDR1 is SNHLY, CDR2 FYNNEI. The CDR3 contains 12 residues. V lost 8 bases to trimming and J lost 3 bases, with 11 bases between them.